This note documents a single T cell receptor beta chain sequence. The antigen is unknown. V was clipped by 4 bases and J by 2 bases, with 18 bases between them. The germline CDR1 and CDR2 sequences are MDHEN and SYDVKM. This CDR3 is 16 amino acids long. This sample was taken from a study of vaccination and CD4 T cells after COVID-19. Once obtained from cultured CD4+ T cells, the DNA was sequenced using the Oncomine TCR Beta short-read assay. Each CDR3 protein gets one entry after TCRdb re-called the PCR reads with MiXCR. Altogether some 6,600 distinct CDR3 sequences are present, roughly 27% being singletons, with the ten largest covering 9% to 9.5%. Treatment of the sample: roughly nine-day PBMC culture with coronavirus spike peptide pools or control peptides (ViraFEST assay).

The rearrangement links TRBV28 to TRBJ2-7; perhaps TRBD2 as D (6 bases). This sequence originates from a human donor who had recovered from COVID-19. This sample comprised CD4+ T cells from blood, cultured in vitro, obtained after SARS-CoV-2 vaccination. CDR3 region: CASSSSLSGSPYEQYF. The CDR3 nucleotides read TGTGCCAGCAGTTCCTCCCTCAGCGGGTCTCCCTACGAGCAGTACTTC.